This TCR beta chain was identified during a study of T cells in Graves' hyperthyroidism and ophthalmopathy. Study background: It was at initial diagnosis, before any treatment, that peripheral blood was collected.

V lost 1 base, J lost 3 bases, and 4 bases stayed unmatched. The CDR3 loop spans 15 amino acids. The germline V gene encodes CDR1 SGHTA and CDR2 FQGNSA. Not enrolled were patients with uncontrolled infection, other autoimmune disease, pregnancy or lactation. Template material for amplifying TCR beta CDR3 regions consisted of RNA transcripts. With the HTBI primer set, the TCR CDR3 went through a first round of RT-PCR. Via MiXCR, TCRdb re-called the multiplex PCR reads, giving one row per CDR3 protein. The sample lists approximately 610,000 distinct CDR3 sequences; 14% to 15% were seen once. This clonotype came up many times. The antigen is undetermined. Findings and caveats of the study: The model predicted ophthalmopathy a median around 6 months before onset. Researchers found most expanded thyroid clonotypes above 0.001 in blood as well.

The chain combines TRBV7-2 with TRBJ2-7; 9 bases are shared with TRBD2. Source material: blood. The TCR was taken from a woman aged 40 to 49 with Graves' ophthalmopathy. The CDR3 protein is CASSLGTSAFYEQYF. The CDR3 bases are TGTGCCAGCAGCTTAGGGACTAGCGCGTTCTACGAGCAGTACTTC.